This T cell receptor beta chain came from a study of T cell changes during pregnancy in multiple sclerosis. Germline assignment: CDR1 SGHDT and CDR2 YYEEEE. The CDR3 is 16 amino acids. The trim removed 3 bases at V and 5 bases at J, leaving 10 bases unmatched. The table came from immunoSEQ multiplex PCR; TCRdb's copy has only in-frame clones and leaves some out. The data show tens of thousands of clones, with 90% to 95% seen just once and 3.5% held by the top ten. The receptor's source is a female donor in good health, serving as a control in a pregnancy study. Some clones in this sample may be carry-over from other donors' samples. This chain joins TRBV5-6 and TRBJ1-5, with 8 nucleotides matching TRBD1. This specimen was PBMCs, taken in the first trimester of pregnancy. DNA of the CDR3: TGTGCCAGCAGCTCCTCAAGGACAGGGTGGGATCAGCCCCAGCATTTT. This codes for CASSSSRTGWDQPQHF.